This T cell receptor (beta chain) was obtained from a study of cytomegalovirus exposure and HLA in healthy donors. Researchers ran the PCR with 60 Vbeta and 13 Jbeta primers. Sequencing used immunoSEQ multiplex PCR; TCRdb keeps in-frame clones, though not all of them. The sample shows some 110,000 clones, 70% to 80% of them seen only once. This clonotype was obtained from a female donor in good health and CMV-seronegative. Sequences were obtained from PBMCs.

The CDR3 loop reads CASSTGQGPSEQYF. CDR3 bases: TGCGCCAGCAGCACCGGACAGGGGCCCTCCGAGCAGTACTTC. This sequence joins TRBV5-1 and TRBJ2-5, with 9 bases identical to TRBD1. The DNA end is a closer match to TRBJ2-7, so the J assignment may be wrong. CDR1 and CDR2 (germline): SGHRS, YFSETQ. CDR3 length: 14 amino acids.